This section outlines one T cell receptor beta chain sequence together with its context. The data are from a study of blood T cell repertoires in COVID-19. Method: immunoSEQ multiplex PCR; TCRdb's copy keeps in-frame clones and lacks some. The table includes 200,000 to 250,000 clones, 86% detected once. Germline V gives CDR1 SGHTA, CDR2 FQGNSA. The CDR3 is made up of 16 amino acids. With 2 bases removed from V and 2 bases from J, the gap between germline ends came to 10 bases. V and J are TRBV7-2 and TRBJ1-6; D not resolved. The sequence derives from a woman aged 45-65 years in a cohort exposed to, infected with or recovered from COVID-19 (not recorded which). Input material: PBMCs or T cells enriched from blood (not recorded which). CDR3 sequence (DNA): TGTGCCAGCAGCTTATTCGGCGGGCCCTATAATTCACCCCTCCACTTT. Its translation: CASSLFGGPYNSPLHF.